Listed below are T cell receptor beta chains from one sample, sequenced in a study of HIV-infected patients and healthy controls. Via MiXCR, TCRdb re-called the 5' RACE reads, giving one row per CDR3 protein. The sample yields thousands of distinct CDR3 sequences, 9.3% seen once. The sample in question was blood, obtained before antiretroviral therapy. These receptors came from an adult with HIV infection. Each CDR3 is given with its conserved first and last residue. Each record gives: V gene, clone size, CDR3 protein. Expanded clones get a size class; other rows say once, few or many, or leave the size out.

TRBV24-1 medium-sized CATSDGYGGDEQYF
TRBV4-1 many CASSPGGTSVRDEQFF
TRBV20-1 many CSAPRLAGGREQYF
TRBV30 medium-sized CAWSAGVMNTEAFF
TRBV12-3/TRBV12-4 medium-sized CASSPWSNTEAFF
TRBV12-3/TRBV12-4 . CASSLAVVGTGELFF
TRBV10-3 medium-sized CAISESGGSYEQYF
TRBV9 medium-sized CASSSGGGAGEQYF
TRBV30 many CAWSVLAGGSQQYF
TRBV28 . CASSGLWGENSPLHF
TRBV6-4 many CASSDSPTSGGRETQYF
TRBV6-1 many CASSFGQGSYEQYF
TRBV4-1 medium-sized CASSGQRGDYNEQFF
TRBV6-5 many CASSIHWGDNQPQHF
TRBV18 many CASSPQPYEQYF
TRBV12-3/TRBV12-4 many CASSRSEGPYEQYF
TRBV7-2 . CASSSDRFGSPLHF
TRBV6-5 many CASSYSRGGDEQYF
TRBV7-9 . CASRSGQGWTGELFF
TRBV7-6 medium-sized CASSLRALGKSHSSNQPQHF
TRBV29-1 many CSVGTQTYNEQFF
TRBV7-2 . CASSLAREGQPQHF
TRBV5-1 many CASKHNDEQFF
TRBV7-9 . CASTPGSSSYNEQFF
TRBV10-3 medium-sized CAISDKGQGNTEAFF
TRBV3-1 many CASSQERLPHRGVNTEAFF
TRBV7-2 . CASSLAVQLTESAQYF
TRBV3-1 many CASSNLQGKFF
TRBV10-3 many CAISESTGRTYEQYF
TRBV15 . CATRSGGEGDNQPQHF
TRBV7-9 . CASSPRLGVPGELFF
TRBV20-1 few CSAGATDTQYF